One sample yielded the 4 T cell receptor beta chains listed below, sequenced in a study of control samples from healthy donors and cancer patients (dated by TCRdb to about 2020). The library was obtained by the immunoSEQ multiplex PCR assay. Not all clones reach the TCRdb copy of this immuneACCESS table, which keeps in-frame sequences only. Checked studies attribute under half of the gap to unresolved V genes and leave the rest unexplained. In all, the sample holds over 150,000 clones, and just under 95% of those were seen once. The top ten clonotypes cover over 1.1% of the sample. What was sequenced was blood. The receptors shown here come from a man between 18 and 35 years old in good health.

V gene TRBV9 combines with J gene TRBJ2-5; 11 nucleotides align to TRBD2. V trimming: 0 bases; J trimming: 5 bases; junction bases outside the gene matches: 6. CDR1 and CDR2 from the germline V gene are SGDLS and YYNGEE. This CDR3 is 16 amino acids long. In DNA, the CDR3 is TGTGCCAGCAGCGTAGGGCTAGCGGGGGGCACGGAGACCCAGTACTTC. Amino acids: CASSVGLAGGTETQYF. Using reference TRBV9 and TRBJ2-5 for the parts outside the CDR3, the full variable domain is DSGVTQTPKHLITATGQRVTLRCSPRSGDLSVYWYQQSLDQGLQFLIQYYNGEERAKGNILERFSAQQFPDLHSELNLSSLELGDSALYFCASSVGLAGGTETQYFGPGTRLLVL.

The rearrangement uses TRBV2 and TRBJ1-3; D is uncertain. Germline assignment: CDR1 SNHLY and CDR2 FYNNEI. Trimming pared 4 bases from V and 0 bases from J, leaving 10 bases between. The CDR3 length is 15 residues. CDR3 sequence: CASSVSGNSGNTIYF. The CDR3 DNA is TGTGCCAGCAGTGTCTCTGGGAACTCTGGAAACACCATATATTTT.

The rearrangement links TRBV7-6 to TRBJ2-7; the match to TRBD1 covers 9 bases. Trimming cost V 0 bases and J 3 bases; bases outside gene matches: 3. The CDR3 runs to 15 residues. The germline V gene encodes CDR1 SGHVS and CDR2 FNYEAQ. CDR3 residues: CASSLAGQGLYEQYF. CDR3 sequence (DNA): TGTGCCAGCAGCTTAGCGGGACAGGGACTCTACGAGCAGTACTTC.

J is TRBJ2-7 and V is TRBV10-3, with no clear D. CDR1 is ENHRY and CDR2 is SYGVKD in the germline V gene. This CDR3 is built from 14 residues. Trimming cost V 3 bases and J 0 bases, with 9 bases left between them. The CDR3 nucleotides are TGTGCCATCAGTGACTCGAGGATCTCCTACGAGCAGTACTTC. Its translation is CAISDSRISYEQYF.